This T cell receptor (beta chain) appears in the sequencing data of a study of cytomegalovirus exposure and HLA in healthy donors. Study-wide context: Within an early data release were about 90 million unique TCRs drawn from HLA-typed donors.

Whole-study results and caveats: In a later analysis, productive TCRs from donors in an Asian-associated ancestry cluster reportedly carried fewer N-insertions than the cohort mean. An analysis that was carried out later associated 15,000 to 20,000 TCR beta sequences with HLA alleles at 0.05 false discovery rate.

Primers for the PCR totalled 60 Vbeta and 13 Jbeta. Authors' processing steps: Roughly 80 million unique TCR beta chains, 9 million to 14 million shared, were counted in a later analysis. The protocol was immunoSEQ multiplex PCR, while the TCRdb copy is restricted to in-frame clones and leaves out a portion. V, J and clone size are taken as reported in that table, and D and trimming were inferred from the DNA itself. The sample yields about 230,000 clones, 77% seen once. The CDR3 is 14 amino acids. Germline V gene data show CDR1 as MNHNS and CDR2 as SASEGT. The ends were cut back, 4 bases at V and 9 bases at J, with 16 bases in the middle. Concerning this clone: The antigen is not known.

The sequence derives from a woman aged 55 to 70 in good health and CMV-seropositive. V is TRBV6-1 and J is TRBJ1-5; D is unresolved. What was sequenced was PBMCs. The CDR3 nucleotides read TGTGCCAGCAGTGTCCCGATAGTCCCTCGGCCCCAGCATTTT. Translation: CASSVPIVPRPQHF.